This T cell receptor (beta chain) comes out of a study of shared clonotypes between healthy human individuals. The protocol was immunoSEQ multiplex PCR, while the TCRdb copy is restricted to in-frame clones and leaves out a portion. The table has about 2,100,000 clones, approximately 94% seen once. Naive CD8 cells lacked CD45RO and underwent positive selection for CCR7, leaving out terminally differentiated effector memory CD45RA+ cells. The donors, healthy adults who were HIV-negative, had experienced no recent acute infections or vaccinations. Study-level results: Among a handful of donors, about 4.6% of naive CD4 clonotypes were found in common. Sequencing of the sorted subsets was shown by rarefaction to be incomplete despite large depth. Only blood underwent sampling, and tissue repertoires likely differ.

Comments on this clone: Antigen unknown.

The CDR3 has 16 amino acids. Per the germline V gene, CDR1 is SGDLS and CDR2 is YYNGEE. V shed 4 bases, J shed 3 bases, and the junction held 8 bases outside the gene matches. The sample comprised naive CD8+ T cells from PBMCs. The gene calls are TRBV9 and TRBJ2-3; TRBD2 matches at 10 bases. The receptor's source is a man aged 18 to 29 in good health. Some clones in this sample may be carry-over from other donors' samples. CDR3 amino acids: CASSLGTSESTDTQYF. The DNA of the CDR3 is TGTGCCAGCAGCCTCGGGACTAGCGAGTCGACAGATACGCAGTATTTT. The variable domain in full, with the rest retrieved from reference TRBV9 and TRBJ2-3, is DSGVTQTPKHLITATGQRVTLRCSPRSGDLSVYWYQQSLDQGLQFLIQYYNGEERAKGNILERFSAQQFPDLHSELNLSSLELGDSALYFCASSLGTSESTDTQYFGPGTRLTVL.